The next 19 T cell receptor beta chains were all read from a single sample in a study of cytomegalovirus exposure and HLA in healthy donors. 13 Jbeta primers and 60 Vbeta primers were used for the PCR. The assay was immunoSEQ multiplex PCR, and TCRdb's table has in-frame clones only and misses some. The table lists about 120,000 clones, less than 85% of them singletons. Sequenced input: PBMCs. These receptors originate from a young man in good health and CMV-seropositive.

The chain recombines TRBV5-1 with TRBJ2-1, with 7 bases matching TRBD1. The V gene end was trimmed by 0 bases and the J gene end by 7 bases; junction bases not matched to a gene: 4. This CDR3 spans 14 amino acids. Germline V gives CDR1 SGHRS, CDR2 YFSETQ. The CDR3 DNA reads TGCGCCAGCAGCTTGGGGCAGGGGGTGAATGAGCAGTTCTTC. It codes for CASSLGQGVNEQFF. Filled out from reference TRBV5-1 and TRBJ2-1, the complete variable domain reads KAGVTQTPRYLIKTRGQQVTLSCSPISGHRSVSWYQQTPGQGLQFLFEYFSETQRNKGNFPGRFSGRQFSNSRSEMNVSTLELGDSALYLCASSLGQGVNEQFFGPGTRLTVL.

Only a few counts were recorded for this clone. The chain joins TRBV6-5 to TRBJ1-6, with a tentative D call TRBD1 (5 bases). In germline, CDR1 is MNHEY, CDR2 SVGAGI. The length of the CDR3 is 15 residues. The V end was cut by 7 bases, the J end by 0 bases, with 10 bases between. The CDR3 nucleotides are TGTGCCAGCAATGGGGGGAGCTCCTATAATTCACCCCTCCACTTT. Protein: CASNGGSSYNSPLHF.

The V gene is TRBV28, the J gene TRBJ1-2; no reliable D call. From germline, CDR1 is MDHEN and CDR2 SYDVKM. V was pared by 2 bases and J by 5 bases, with 12 bases between. This CDR3 is built from 14 residues. CDR3 coding DNA: TGTGCCAGCAGTTTAAGTCTGGGCGAGTATGGCTACACCTTC. Translation gives CASSLSLGEYGYTF.

A word on this clone: Sequence at one end of the junction differs from germline and may be a read error. J is TRBJ2-6 and V is TRBV30; D might be TRBD1 (5 bases). The CDR3 totals 13 residues. Germline CDR1 GTSNPN, CDR2 SVGIG (reference sequence). CDR3 loop: CASQSSGANGLTF. Here the CDR3 DNA reads TGTGCCTCTCAGTCTTCTGGGGCCAACGGCCTGACTTTC.

The V gene is TRBV18, the J gene TRBJ1-1, with 9 bases fitting TRBD1. Trimming took 4 bases from V and 7 from J; bases not matched to a gene: 4. Germline values: CDR1 KGHSH, CDR2 LQKENI. The length of the CDR3 is 13 residues. Here the CDR3 DNA reads TGTGCCAGCTCACTCAAGACAGGGGGTGAAGCTTTCTTT. Its translation is CASSLKTGGEAFF.

V is TRBV5-5 and J is TRBJ2-3; 7 nucleotides align to TRBD1. Per germline, CDR1 SGHKS and CDR2 YYEKEE (reference sequence). The CDR3 consists of 14 residues. Trimming cost V 0 bases and J 4 bases; bases outside gene matches: 2. The CDR3 sequence is CASSLVTGADTQYF. The CDR3 coding sequence is TGTGCCAGCAGCTTGGTAACAGGGGCAGATACGCAGTATTTT.

The chain couples TRBV5-1 to TRBJ1-2, with TRBD1 matching over 8 bases. V was pared by 6 bases and J by 8 bases, with 24 bases of the junction left unmatched. This CDR3 is built from 18 residues. Germline V lookup: CDR1 SGHRS, CDR2 YFSETQ. CDR3 DNA: TGCGCCAGCACTCCTCAGCTAGGACAGGGAATGGGTTTATCAGGCTACACCTTC. Its translation: CASTPQLGQGMGLSGYTF.

The CDR3 spells CASSVSQGFIVNTEAFF. The CDR3, as DNA: TGTGCCAGCAGTGTTTCGCAGGGGTTTATCGTGAACACTGAAGCTTTCTTT. V is TRBV6-1 and J is TRBJ1-1; D is possibly TRBD1 (6 bases). Trimming took 4 bases from V and 0 from J, leaving 18 bases between them. The germline CDR1 and CDR2 sequences are MNHNS and SASEGT. The CDR3 sequence is 17 residues long.

This sequence joins TRBV25-1 and TRBJ2-7; the D gene is possibly TRBD2 (6 bases). Germline V gene lookup returns CDR1 MGHDK and CDR2 SYGVNS. The CDR3 totals 15 residues. V was cut by 8 bases and J by 0 bases, with 17 bases left in between. Here the CDR3 DNA reads TGTGCCAGCGGCCCCGTGGGGGGAAGCTCCTACGAGCAGTACTTC. The encoded protein is CASGPVGGSSYEQYF.

The chain carries TRBV7-3 and TRBJ2-1; 8 nucleotides align to TRBD2. V was pared by 8 bases and J by 10 bases, with 10 bases of the junction left unmatched. From germline, CDR1 is SGHTA and CDR2 FQGTGA. The CDR3 is 13 amino acids. The CDR3 coding sequence is TGTGCCAGCCATGACGGGGGGGCCGGAGAGCAGTTCTTC. This sequence encodes CASHDGGAGEQFF.

The count of this clone is one. This chain joins TRBV5-1 and TRBJ1-5; D remains ambiguous. Trimming pared 3 bases from V and 4 bases from J, leaving 2 bases between. The CDR3 has 11 residues. The germline V gene encodes CDR1 SGHRS and CDR2 YFSETQ. The CDR3: CASSSNQPQHF. CDR3 bases: TGCGCCAGCAGCTCAAATCAGCCCCAGCATTTT.

V is TRBV19 and J is TRBJ2-7, with 9 positions matching TRBD2. Germline V gives CDR1 LNHDA, CDR2 SQIVND (reference sequence). V lost 5 bases to trimming and J lost 7 bases; unmatched junction nucleotides: 12. This CDR3 is built from 15 residues. CDR3 coding DNA: TGTGCCAGTAGTCCCGAGCGGGGGGTTTTTGGGGAGCAGTACTTC. Protein product: CASSPERGVFGEQYF.

The gene calls are TRBV30 and TRBJ2-1; TRBD1 agrees at 12 bases. The junction had 12 bases not matched to a gene; V was cut back by 2 bases and J by 10 bases. Germline loops: CDR1 GTSNPN, CDR2 SVGIG (reference sequence). CDR3 size: 16 residues. The DNA for the CDR3 is TGTGCCTGGAGTTCAATCGGGACAGGGGGCTTTCGGGAGCAGTTCTTC. The encoded protein is CAWSSIGTGGFREQFF.

The rearrangement uses TRBV6-5 and TRBJ2-3; 8 nucleotides line up with TRBD2. V dropped 6 bases and J dropped 4; count of bases not matched to a gene: 6. Germline CDR1 reads MNHEY; CDR2 reads SVGAGI. This CDR3 is built from 14 residues. CDR3 sequence (DNA): TGTGCCAGCAGCCAGACTAGCGAATCAGATACGCAGTATTTT. Its translation: CASSQTSESDTQYF.

Here the CDR3 DNA reads TGTGCCAGCAGTTTACCCCGACGACCGGGGCAGCCCCAGCATTTT. Protein: CASSLPRRPGQPQHF. The J gene is TRBJ1-5, the V gene TRBV28; no reliable D call. Trimming shortened V by 2 bases and J by 7 bases, and 15 bases separated the two germline ends. The CDR3 is 15 amino acids. Germline V lookup: CDR1 MDHEN, CDR2 SYDVKM.

CDR3 sequence (DNA): TGCGCCAGCAGCTTCTCTAGCGGGGGAGAGACCCAGTACTTC. Translation gives CASSFSSGGETQYF. This sequence joins TRBV5-1 and TRBJ2-5, with 10 bases aligning to TRBD2. Looked up from germline, CDR1 is SGHRS and CDR2 is YFSETQ. This CDR3 is built from 14 residues. V shed 2 bases, J shed 4 bases, and the junction held 2 bases outside the gene matches.

This chain links TRBV4-2 with TRBJ2-1, with D perhaps TRBD2 (6 bases). Per germline, CDR1 LGHNA and CDR2 YNFKEQ. CDR3 length equals 14 residues. V gave up 3 bases and J gave up 7 bases, with 13 bases separating them. The CDR3 region is CASSHPTGRNEQFF. The DNA for the CDR3 is TGTGCCAGCAGCCACCCAACGGGGAGGAATGAGCAGTTCTTC.

V usage is TRBV5-1 and J usage is TRBJ2-5, with 7 bases that match TRBD1. Germline trimming cut 0 bases from V and 5 bases from J; bases unmatched to any gene: 4. Germline-derived CDR1 and CDR2 are SGHRS and YFSETQ. This CDR3 region has 14 residues. In DNA, the CDR3 is TGCGCCAGCAGCTTGGCCGGACAGGAGGAGACCCAGTACTTC. Residues: CASSLAGQEETQYF. The whole variable domain, remainder taken from reference TRBV5-1 and TRBJ2-5, is KAGVTQTPRYLIKTRGQQVTLSCSPISGHRSVSWYQQTPGQGLQFLFEYFSETQRNKGNFPGRFSGRQFSNSRSEMNVSTLELGDSALYLCASSLAGQEETQYFGPGTRLLVL.

V is TRBV5-1 and J is TRBJ1-4; 7 bases match TRBD1. The junction had 6 bases not matched to a gene; V was cut back by 4 bases and J by 6 bases. Germline CDR1 SGHRS, CDR2 YFSETQ. The CDR3 totals 14 residues. This CDR3 is CASSPTGFYEKLFF. The DNA of the CDR3 is TGCGCCAGCAGCCCGACAGGGTTTTATGAAAAACTGTTTTTT.